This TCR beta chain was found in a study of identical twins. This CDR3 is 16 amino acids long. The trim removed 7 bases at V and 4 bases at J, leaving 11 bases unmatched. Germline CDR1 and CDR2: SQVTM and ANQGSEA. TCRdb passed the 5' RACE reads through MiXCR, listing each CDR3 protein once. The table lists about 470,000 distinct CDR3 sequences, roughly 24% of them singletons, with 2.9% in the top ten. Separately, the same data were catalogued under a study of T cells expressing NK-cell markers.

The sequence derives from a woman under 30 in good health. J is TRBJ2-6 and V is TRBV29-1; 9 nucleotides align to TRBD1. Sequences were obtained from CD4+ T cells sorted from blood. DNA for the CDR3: TGCAGCGCAAGGGGGACAGGGCCTTCAGGGGCCAACGTCCTGACTTTC. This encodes CSARGTGPSGANVLTF.